These 3 T cell receptor beta chains originate from one sample sequenced in a study of blood T cell repertoires in COVID-19. Only in-frame clones appear in the TCRdb table, and some are missing; sequencing was by immunoSEQ multiplex PCR. This sample carries more than 15,000 clones, roughly 91% of them seen once, and the ten largest clones take approximately 5%. Material: peripheral blood. All receptors come from a human donor in a cohort sampled during active COVID-19.

The chain couples TRBV14 to TRBJ2-1; 8 bases match TRBD2. The CDR3 has 15 amino acids. CDR1 SGHDN and CDR2 FVKESK come from the germline V gene. Trimming cost V 4 bases and J 11 bases; bases outside gene matches: 13. The CDR3 spells CASSLAHGRAGKQFF. CDR3 nucleotides: TGTGCCAGCAGCCTGGCTCACGGGAGGGCGGGGAAGCAGTTCTTC.

Only one count was recorded for this clone. V gene TRBV5-5 combines with J gene TRBJ1-3; weak D call: TRBD1 (6 bases). V lost 4 bases to trimming and J lost 4 bases, with 15 bases between them. Per germline, CDR1 SGHKS and CDR2 YYEKEE (reference sequence). The CDR3 loop spans 15 amino acids. For the CDR3, the DNA is TGTGCCAGCAGCCCCGAGGGGGTGAAGGGAAACACCATATATTTT. Its translation: CASSPEGVKGNTIYF.

The rearrangement uses TRBV7-2 and TRBJ2-2; possibly TRBD2 for D (6 bases). CDR1 and CDR2 from the germline V gene are SGHTA and FQGNSA. V lost 5 bases, J lost 2 bases, and 9 bases lay in between. This CDR3 has 14 amino acids. The CDR3 spells CASSLGGNTGELFF. CDR3 DNA: TGTGCCAGCAGCCTCGGGGGAAACACCGGGGAGCTGTTTTTT.